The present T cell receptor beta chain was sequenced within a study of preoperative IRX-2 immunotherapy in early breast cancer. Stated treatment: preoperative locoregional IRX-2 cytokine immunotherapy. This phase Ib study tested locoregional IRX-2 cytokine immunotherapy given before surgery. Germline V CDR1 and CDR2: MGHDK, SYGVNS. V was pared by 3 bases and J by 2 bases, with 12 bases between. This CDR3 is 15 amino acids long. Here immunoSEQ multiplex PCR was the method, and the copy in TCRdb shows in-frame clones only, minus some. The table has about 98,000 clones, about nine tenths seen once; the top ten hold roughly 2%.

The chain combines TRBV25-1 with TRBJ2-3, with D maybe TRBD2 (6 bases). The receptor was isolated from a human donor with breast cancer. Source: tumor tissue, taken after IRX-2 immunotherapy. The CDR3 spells CASSDRGENTDTQYF. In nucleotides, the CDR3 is TGTGCCAGCAGTGATCGCGGGGAGAACACAGATACGCAGTATTTT.